Presented here are 17 T cell receptor beta chains from one specimen sequenced in a study of blood T cells in healthy people across ages. Sample-barcoded 5' priming and a J-beta primer mix drove a second PCR of roughly 6 to 12 cycles. One entry per CDR3 protein results from TCRdb running MiXCR on the 5' RACE reads. Of about 1.8 million distinct CDR3 sequences in the sample, approximately 50% were seen once. Sequenced material: blood. The receptors stem from a woman in her thirties or forties in good health.

The rearrangement joins TRBV20-1 to TRBJ1-6, with 7 bases matching TRBD1. The CDR3 extends over 15 amino acids. V lost 4 bases, J lost 0 bases, and 3 bases stayed unmatched. In germline, CDR1 is DFQATT, CDR2 SNEGSKA (reference sequence). The CDR3 spells CSAKDRVSYNSPLHF. DNA for the CDR3: TGCAGTGCTAAAGACAGGGTCTCCTATAATTCACCCCTCCACTTT.

CDR3 sequence (DNA): TGTGCCAGCAGCGTAGGAGGGGGGATCTCAGATACGCAGTATTTT. It yields the protein CASSVGGGISDTQYF. The chain is built from TRBV9 and TRBJ2-3; possibly TRBD1 or TRBD2 for D (6 bases each). The length of the CDR3 is 15 residues. In germline, CDR1 is SGDLS, CDR2 YYNGEE. Trimming pared 0 bases from V and 4 bases from J, leaving 12 bases between.

This clonotype was seen a few times. The chain employs TRBV2 and TRBJ2-3, with D maybe TRBD2 (6 bases). Trimming took off 6 bases at V and 4 bases at J, with 17 bases between the two ends. The CDR3 spans 15 residues. Per germline, CDR1 SNHLY and CDR2 FYNNEI. The CDR3 is CASRSAAGNADTQYF. CDR3 DNA sequence: TGTGCCAGCAGGTCGGCGGCGGGGAACGCAGATACGCAGTATTTT.

The CDR3, as DNA: TGTGCCAGCCGGAAGGAGCGGGGGGGTATTTATGAGCAGTTCTTC. Translated, it gives CASRKERGGIYEQFF. The gene calls are TRBV2 and TRBJ2-1; 10 nucleotides agree with TRBD2. This CDR3 comprises 15 residues. With V trimmed by 8 bases and J by 8 bases, 12 bases remained unmatched. Germline loops: CDR1 SNHLY, CDR2 FYNNEI. Full variable domain (missing parts from reference TRBV2 and TRBJ2-1): EPEVTQTPSHQVTQMGQEVILRCVPISNHLYFYWYRQILGQKVEFLVSFYNNEISEKSEIFDDQFSVERPDGSNFTLKIRSTKLEDSAMYFCASRKERGGIYEQFFGPGTRLTVL.

The J gene is TRBJ1-2, the V gene TRBV7-9; D ambiguous. Germline values: CDR1 SEHNR, CDR2 FQNEAQ (reference sequence). V was clipped by 1 base and J by 4 bases, with 16 bases between them. CDR3 length equals 16 residues. The CDR3 DNA is TGTGCCAGCAGCTTAGTTTCGGAAAAGAGCTTCTATGGCTACACCTTC. Its protein is CASSLVSEKSFYGYTF.

The gene calls are TRBV11-2 and TRBJ2-5, with a possible D match to TRBD1 (6 bases). V was cut by 5 bases and J by 1 base, with 23 bases left in between. From germline, CDR1 is SGHAT and CDR2 FQNNGV. CDR3 size: 18 residues. As DNA, the CDR3 is TGTGCCAGCAGCCCAACCACGCACAGGGATAGTCGCCAAGAGACCCAGTACTTC. Translation gives CASSPTTHRDSRQETQYF. The full variable domain, in which reference TRBV11-2 and TRBJ2-5 provide the parts outside the CDR3, is EAGVAQSPRYKIIEKRQSVAFWCNPISGHATLYWYQQILGQGPKLLIQFQNNGVVDDSQLPKDRFSAERLKGVDSTLKIQPAKLEDSAVYLCASSPTTHRDSRQETQYFGPGTRLLVL.

This clonotype turned up a few times. This chain links TRBV7-9 with TRBJ2-5, with 9 positions matching TRBD1. Trimming took 5 bases from V and 4 from J; bases not matched to a gene: 17. Germline loops: CDR1 SEHNR, CDR2 FQNEAQ (reference sequence). The CDR3 has 18 amino acids. The CDR3, as DNA: TGTGCCAGCAGCACCACCGGGACAGGGATGATAGTTGGAGAGACCCAGTACTTC. Amino acid sequence: CASSTTGTGMIVGETQYF.

This chain connects TRBV20-1 to TRBJ1-1; D possibly corresponds to TRBD1 (5 bases). Germline V CDR1 and CDR2: DFQATT, SNEGSKA (reference sequence). Trimming removed 3 bases from V and 5 bases from J, with 7 bases in between. CDR3 length equals 11 residues. The CDR3 nucleotides are TGCAGTGCTAGTGGGGGGACTGAAGCTTTCTTT. This translates into CSASGGTEAFF.

The chain links TRBV29-1 to TRBJ1-1; TRBD1 matches at 7 bases. The CDR3 is made up of 16 amino acids. The V and J ends lost 6 bases and 4 bases, in that order; junction bases with no gene match: 17. The germline V gene encodes CDR1 SQVTM and CDR2 ANQGSEA. CDR3 protein: CSVPGWDSLGITEAFF. CDR3 sequence (DNA): TGCAGCGTCCCCGGATGGGACAGCCTAGGGATCACTGAAGCTTTCTTT.

This clonotype was seen more than once but under ten times. This chain links TRBV7-2 with TRBJ2-5; D ambiguous. Looked up from germline, CDR1 is SGHTA and CDR2 is FQGNSA. This CDR3 comprises 16 residues. V was shortened by 1 base and J by 2 bases, with 14 bases between the two germline ends. The CDR3, as DNA: TGTGCCAGCAGCTTAGGGCCGGCCTCATTGCAAGAGACCCAGTACTTC. Its translation is CASSLGPASLQETQYF.

The V and J genes are TRBV20-1 and TRBJ2-1; the match to TRBD2 covers 10 bases. The J call may be incorrect, as the DNA end agrees better with TRBJ2-7. The CDR3 has 17 amino acids. Germline values: CDR1 DFQATT, CDR2 SNEGSKA (reference sequence). The CDR3 loop reads CSARPGALAGVGNEQYF. CDR3 nucleotide sequence: TGCAGTGCTAGACCGGGGGCGCTAGCGGGGGTGGGCAATGAGCAGTACTTC.

This clonotype showed up many times. V gene TRBV7-2 combines with J gene TRBJ2-1; D is undetermined. Looked up from germline, CDR1 is SGHTA and CDR2 is FQGNSA. This CDR3 is built from 11 residues. Trimming cost V 6 bases and J 6 bases, with 6 bases left between them. CDR3 protein: CASSLFNEQFF. CDR3 nucleotide sequence: TGTGCCAGCAGTTTATTCAATGAGCAGTTCTTC. Full variable domain (missing parts from reference TRBV7-2 and TRBJ2-1): GAGVSQSPSNKVTEKGKDVELRCDPISGHTALYWYRQSLGQGLEFLIYFQGNSAPDKSGLPSDRFSAERTGGSVSTLTIQRTQQEDSAVYLCASSLFNEQFFGPGTRLTVL.

Only a few counts were recorded for this clonotype. The chain uses TRBV27 and TRBJ2-5; TRBD1 matches 7 bases. The assigned J gene may be wrong: the sequence end matches TRBJ2-7 better. The CDR3 totals 15 residues. Germline V lookup: CDR1 MNHEY, CDR2 SMNVEV (reference sequence). The chain's CDR3 is CASTSTRDRDHEQYF. As DNA, the CDR3 is TGTGCCAGCACCTCTACCAGAGACAGGGACCACGAGCAGTACTTC.

This clonotype was detected a few times. The chain carries TRBV4-1 and TRBJ2-5; no firm D call. The J call is uncertain, as TRBJ2-7 better fits the DNA end. This CDR3 spans 16 amino acids. Germline values: CDR1 MGHRA, CDR2 YSYEKL. CDR3 sequence (DNA): TGCGCCAGCAGCCAAGATGTTGCGGTATTCGGGTACGAGCAGTACTTC. As protein: CASSQDVAVFGYEQYF.

The chain recombines TRBV15 with TRBJ2-4; possibly TRBD2 for D (7 bases). The J call could be wrong; TRBJ2-5 is a better fit for the DNA end. From germline, CDR1 is LNHNV and CDR2 YYDKDF (reference sequence). CDR3 length equals 16 residues. In DNA, the CDR3 is TGTGCCACCAGCAGAGATTCGGGGGGCTTAAAAGAGACCCAGTACTTC. Protein sequence: CATSRDSGGLKETQYF.

The sample holds a few counts of this clonotype. The rearrangement joins TRBV28 to TRBJ2-1, with 11 bases aligning to TRBD2. The germline V gene has CDR1 MDHEN and CDR2 SYDVKM. V dropped 5 bases and J dropped 9; count of bases not matched to a gene: 3. CDR3 length: 13 residues. DNA of the CDR3: TGTGCCAGCAGTGTCACTAGCGGGGGTGAGCAGTTCTTC. It yields the protein CASSVTSGGEQFF.

The chain's CDR3 is CASSPPGIQNYEQYF. As DNA, the CDR3 is TGTGCCAGCAGCCCCCCGGGGATACAGAACTACGAGCAGTACTTC. The genes are TRBV5-5 and TRBJ2-5, with TRBD2 as a possible D gene (5 bases). The end of the DNA is better explained by TRBJ2-7, so the J call may be wrong. The CDR3 is made up of 15 amino acids. Germline lookup yields CDR1 SGHKS and CDR2 YYEKEE (reference sequence).